This TCR beta chain derives from a study of blood T cell repertoires in COVID-19. Study overall: T cells, B-cell-depleted T cells, or PBMCs provided the cDNA or gDNA that served as material.

This table comes from immunoSEQ multiplex PCR, and its TCRdb copy is limited to in-frame clones, with some not included. The repertoire holds just under 250,000 clones, around 89% seen once, with approximately 4.1% in the top ten. The receptor was isolated from a woman aged 25 to 45 who had recovered from COVID-19. Sequenced: PBMCs or T cells enriched from blood (not recorded which).

The CDR3 region has the DNA TGTGCCAGCAGCAAAGAGGGGGAGACAGGGAAAGACATTAGCAATCAGCCCCAGCATTTT. It codes for CASSKEGETGKDISNQPQHF. This chain joins TRBV21-1 and TRBJ1-5; TRBD1, the table's D call, lacks a check against the DNA. TRBV21-1 is labeled a pseudogene. The CDR3 has 20 amino acids.